This T cell receptor beta chain was obtained from a study of cytomegalovirus exposure and HLA in healthy donors. Study overall: In a previous analysis, nearly 120 million unique TCR beta sequences were found from 150 million to 200 million T cells.

Trimming shortened V by 5 bases and J by 4 bases, and 15 bases separated the two germline ends. CDR3 length: 14 amino acids. CDR1 and CDR2 from the germline V gene are SGHDT and YYEEEE. Primers included in the PCR were 60 Vbeta and 13 Jbeta primers. Here immunoSEQ multiplex PCR was the method, and the copy in TCRdb shows in-frame clones only, minus some. The sample lists some 200,000 clones; roughly 89% were seen once. This sequence was found in a woman younger than 30 in good health and CMV-seronegative. This rearrangement joins TRBV5-6 to TRBJ2-5; perhaps TRBD1 as D (6 bases). The sequencing sample was made of PBMCs. The CDR3 nucleotides read TGTGCCAGCAGTTACAGGGAAAGCGGAGAGACCCAGTACTTC. It translates to CASSYRESGETQYF.